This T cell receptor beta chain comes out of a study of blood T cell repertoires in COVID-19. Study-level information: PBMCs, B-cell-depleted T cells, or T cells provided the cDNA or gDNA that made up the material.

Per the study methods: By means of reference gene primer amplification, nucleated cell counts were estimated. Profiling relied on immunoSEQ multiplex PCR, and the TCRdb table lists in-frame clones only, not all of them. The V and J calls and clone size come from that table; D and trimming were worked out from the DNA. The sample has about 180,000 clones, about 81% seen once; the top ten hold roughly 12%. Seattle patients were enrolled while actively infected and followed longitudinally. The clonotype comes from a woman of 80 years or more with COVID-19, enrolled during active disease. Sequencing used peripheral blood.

CDR3 DNA sequence: TGTGCCAGTACTCCCGGGACAGTGTTTGAAGGCTACACCTTC. Translating gives CASTPGTVFEGYTF. The chain is built from TRBV19 and TRBJ1-2; 7 positions agree with TRBD1. The CDR3 contains 14 residues. Germline V gene lookup returns CDR1 LNHDA and CDR2 SQIVND (reference sequence). The J segment lost 8 bases and the V segment lost 7 bases, leaving 13 bases of the junction unmatched.